This T cell receptor beta chain was sequenced for a study of spatial heterogeneity in lung cancer. Notes on the study in general: Ubiquitous expanded tumor TCRs appeared in blood more at resection than follow-up.

Time point given: sample taken at primary tumor resection. Whole RNA came from tumor, nontumor lung or frozen PBMC and was sequenced without being sorted. About this clonotype: Its antigen is as yet unknown.

CDR1 and CDR2 from the germline V gene are DFQATT and SNEGSKA (reference sequence). The V end lost 1 base, the J end lost 8 bases, and 8 bases lay between the germline ends. The length of the CDR3 is 12 residues. TCRdb used MiXCR to reprocess the 5' RACE reads, holding one entry per CDR3 protein. The top ten hold about 6.6% of the sample, which has tens of thousands of distinct CDR3 sequences, approximately 20% seen once. V is TRBV20-1 and J is TRBJ1-4; D is unresolved. The material sequenced was PBMCs, taken at surgery. The sequence derives from a male donor with early-stage non-small cell lung cancer. This CDR3 is CSARAGGEKLFF. CDR3 sequence (DNA): TGCAGTGCTAGAGCGGGCGGAGAAAAACTGTTTTTT.